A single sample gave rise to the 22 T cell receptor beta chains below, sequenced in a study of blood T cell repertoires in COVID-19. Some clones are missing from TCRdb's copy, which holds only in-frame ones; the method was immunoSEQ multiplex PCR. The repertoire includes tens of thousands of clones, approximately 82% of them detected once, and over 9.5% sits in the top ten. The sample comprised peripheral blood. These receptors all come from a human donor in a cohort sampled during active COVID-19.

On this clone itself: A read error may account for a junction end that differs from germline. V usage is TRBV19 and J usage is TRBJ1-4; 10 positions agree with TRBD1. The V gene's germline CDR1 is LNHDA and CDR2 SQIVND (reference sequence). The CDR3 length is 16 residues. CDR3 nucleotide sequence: TGTGCCAGTAGTCCGGAGATCGGGACAGGGGCGGCCCTGGCGACTTTT. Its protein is CASSPEIGTGAALATF.

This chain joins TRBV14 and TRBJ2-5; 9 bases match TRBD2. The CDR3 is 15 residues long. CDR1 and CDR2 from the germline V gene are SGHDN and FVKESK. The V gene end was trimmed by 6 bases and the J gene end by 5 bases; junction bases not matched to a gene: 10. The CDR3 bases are TGTGCCAGCAGAAGGGCGGGAGGGCCCTGGGAGACCCAGTACTTC. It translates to CASRRAGGPWETQYF.

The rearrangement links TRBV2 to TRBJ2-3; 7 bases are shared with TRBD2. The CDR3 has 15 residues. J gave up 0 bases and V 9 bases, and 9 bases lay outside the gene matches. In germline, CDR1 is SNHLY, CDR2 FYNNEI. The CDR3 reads CASRKASGSTDTQYF. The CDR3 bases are TGTGCCAGTAGGAAGGCTAGCGGAAGCACAGATACGCAGTATTTT. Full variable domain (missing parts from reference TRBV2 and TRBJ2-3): EPEVTQTPSHQVTQMGQEVILRCVPISNHLYFYWYRQILGQKVEFLVSFYNNEISEKSEIFDDQFSVERPDGSNFTLKIRSTKLEDSAMYFCASRKASGSTDTQYFGPGTRLTVL.

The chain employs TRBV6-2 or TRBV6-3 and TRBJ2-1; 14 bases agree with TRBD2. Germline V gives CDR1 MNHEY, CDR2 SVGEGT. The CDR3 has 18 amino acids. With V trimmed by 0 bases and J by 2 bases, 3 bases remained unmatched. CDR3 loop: CASSYSGTSGSPYNEQFF. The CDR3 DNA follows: TGTGCCAGCAGTTACTCTGGGACTAGCGGGAGTCCCTACAATGAGCAGTTCTTC.

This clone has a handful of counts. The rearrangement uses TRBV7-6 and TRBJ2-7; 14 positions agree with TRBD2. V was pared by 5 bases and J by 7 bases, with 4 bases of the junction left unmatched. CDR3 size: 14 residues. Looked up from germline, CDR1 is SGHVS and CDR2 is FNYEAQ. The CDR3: CASSPGLAGEEQYF. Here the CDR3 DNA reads TGTGCCAGCAGCCCGGGACTAGCGGGAGAGGAGCAGTACTTC.

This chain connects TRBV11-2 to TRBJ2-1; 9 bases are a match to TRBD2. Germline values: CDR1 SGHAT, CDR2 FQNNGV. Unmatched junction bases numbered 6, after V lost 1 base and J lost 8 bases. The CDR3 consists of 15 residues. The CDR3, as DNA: TGTGCCAGCAGCTTAGGTAGCGGGGGTTTCGATGAGCAGTTCTTC. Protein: CASSLGSGGFDEQFF.

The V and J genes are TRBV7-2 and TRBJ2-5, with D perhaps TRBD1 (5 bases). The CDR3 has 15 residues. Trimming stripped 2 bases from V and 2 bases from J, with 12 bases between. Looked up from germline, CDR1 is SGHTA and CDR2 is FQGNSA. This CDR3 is CASSLFQGEQETQYF. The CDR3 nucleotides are TGTGCCAGCAGCTTATTCCAGGGTGAGCAAGAGACCCAGTACTTC. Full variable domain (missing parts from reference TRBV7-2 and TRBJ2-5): GAGVSQSPSNKVTEKGKDVELRCDPISGHTALYWYRQSLGQGLEFLIYFQGNSAPDKSGLPSDRFSAERTGGSVSTLTIQRTQQEDSAVYLCASSLFQGEQETQYFGPGTRLLVL.

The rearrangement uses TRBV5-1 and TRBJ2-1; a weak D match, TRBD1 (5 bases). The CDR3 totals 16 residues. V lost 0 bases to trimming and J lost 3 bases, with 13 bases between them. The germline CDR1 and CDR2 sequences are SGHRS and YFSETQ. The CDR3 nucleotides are TGCGCCAGCAGCTTGGCCCTAAGCCAGGGCTACAATGAGCAGTTCTTC. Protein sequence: CASSLALSQGYNEQFF.

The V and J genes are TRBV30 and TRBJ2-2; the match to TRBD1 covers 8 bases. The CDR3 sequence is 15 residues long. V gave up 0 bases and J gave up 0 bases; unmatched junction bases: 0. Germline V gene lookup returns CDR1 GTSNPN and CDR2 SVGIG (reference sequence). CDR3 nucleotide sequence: TGTGCCTGGAGTGTACAGGGGGCGAACACCGGGGAGCTGTTTTTT. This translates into CAWSVQGANTGELFF.

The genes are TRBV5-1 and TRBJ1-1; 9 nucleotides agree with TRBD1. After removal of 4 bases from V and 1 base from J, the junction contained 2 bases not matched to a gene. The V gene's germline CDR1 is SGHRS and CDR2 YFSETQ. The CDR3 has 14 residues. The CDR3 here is CASSVDRGNTEAFF. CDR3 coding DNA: TGCGCCAGCAGCGTGGACAGGGGGAACACTGAAGCTTTCTTT.

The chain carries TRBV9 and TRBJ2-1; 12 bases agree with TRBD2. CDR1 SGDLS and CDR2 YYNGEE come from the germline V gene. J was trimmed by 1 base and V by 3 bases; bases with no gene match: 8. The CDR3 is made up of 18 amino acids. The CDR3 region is CASSDRTSGIGSYNEQFF. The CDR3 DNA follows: TGTGCCAGCAGCGACCGGACTAGCGGGATAGGTTCCTACAATGAGCAGTTCTTC. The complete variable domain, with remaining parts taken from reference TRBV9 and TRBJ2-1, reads DSGVTQTPKHLITATGQRVTLRCSPRSGDLSVYWYQQSLDQGLQFLIQYYNGEERAKGNILERFSAQQFPDLHSELNLSSLELGDSALYFCASSDRTSGIGSYNEQFFGPGTRLTVL.

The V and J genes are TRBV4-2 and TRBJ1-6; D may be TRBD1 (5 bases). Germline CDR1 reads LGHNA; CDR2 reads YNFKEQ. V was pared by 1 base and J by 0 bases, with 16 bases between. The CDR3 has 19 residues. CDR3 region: CASSQAVRGESSYNSPLHF. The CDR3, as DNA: TGTGCCAGCAGCCAAGCGGTCCGGGGGGAGAGCTCCTATAATTCACCCCTCCACTTT.

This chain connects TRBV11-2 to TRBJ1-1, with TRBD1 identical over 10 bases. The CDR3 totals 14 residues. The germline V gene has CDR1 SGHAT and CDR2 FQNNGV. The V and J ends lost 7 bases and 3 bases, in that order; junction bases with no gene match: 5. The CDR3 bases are TGTGCCAGCACTCGGGACAGGGGCTACACTGAAGCTTTCTTT. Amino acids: CASTRDRGYTEAFF.

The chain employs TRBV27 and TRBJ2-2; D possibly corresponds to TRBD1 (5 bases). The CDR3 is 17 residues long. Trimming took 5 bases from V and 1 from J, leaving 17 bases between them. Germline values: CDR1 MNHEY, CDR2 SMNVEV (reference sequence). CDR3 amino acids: CASSIARGPKNTGELFF. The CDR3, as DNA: TGTGCCAGCAGTATCGCAAGGGGTCCTAAGAACACCGGGGAGCTGTTTTTT.

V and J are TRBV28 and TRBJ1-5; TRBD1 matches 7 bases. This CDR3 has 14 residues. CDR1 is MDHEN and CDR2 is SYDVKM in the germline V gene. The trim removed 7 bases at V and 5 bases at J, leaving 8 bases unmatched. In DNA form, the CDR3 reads TGTGCCAGCAATACGGGACAGATAGATCAGCCCCAGCATTTT. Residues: CASNTGQIDQPQHF.

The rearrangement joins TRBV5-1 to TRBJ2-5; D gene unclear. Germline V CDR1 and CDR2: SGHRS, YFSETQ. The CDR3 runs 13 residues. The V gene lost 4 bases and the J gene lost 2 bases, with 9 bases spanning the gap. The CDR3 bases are TGCGCCAGCAGCGGGCAGCCACAAGAGACCCAGTACTTC. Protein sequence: CASSGQPQETQYF.

Here the CDR3 DNA reads TGTGCCAGCAGCTTGGCGCCTTGGATAGCGGGGGAAGAGACCCAGTACTTC. Translated: CASSLAPWIAGEETQYF. The rearrangement links TRBV5-8 to TRBJ2-5, with TRBD2 identical over 9 bases. Trimming at V came to 0 bases and at J to 3 bases, leaving 9 bases not matched to a gene. The germline gives CDR1 SGHTS, CDR2 YDEGEE. The CDR3 extends over 17 amino acids.

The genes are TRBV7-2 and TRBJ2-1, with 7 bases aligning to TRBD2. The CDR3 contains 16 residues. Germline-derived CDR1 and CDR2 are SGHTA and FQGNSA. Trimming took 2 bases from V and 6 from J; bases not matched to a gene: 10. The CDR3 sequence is CASSLMRGGSGNEQFF. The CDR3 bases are TGTGCCAGCAGCTTAATGAGGGGAGGGTCGGGCAATGAGCAGTTCTTC. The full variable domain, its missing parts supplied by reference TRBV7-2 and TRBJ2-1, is GAGVSQSPSNKVTEKGKDVELRCDPISGHTALYWYRQSLGQGLEFLIYFQGNSAPDKSGLPSDRFSAERTGGSVSTLTIQRTQQEDSAVYLCASSLMRGGSGNEQFFGPGTRLTVL.

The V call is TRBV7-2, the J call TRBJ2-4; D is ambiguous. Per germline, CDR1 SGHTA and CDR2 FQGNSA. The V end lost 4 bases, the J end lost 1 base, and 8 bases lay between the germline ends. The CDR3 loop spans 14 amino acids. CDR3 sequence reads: CASSSLRAKNIQYF. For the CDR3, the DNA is TGTGCCAGCAGCTCCCTTCGGGCCAAAAACATTCAGTACTTC.

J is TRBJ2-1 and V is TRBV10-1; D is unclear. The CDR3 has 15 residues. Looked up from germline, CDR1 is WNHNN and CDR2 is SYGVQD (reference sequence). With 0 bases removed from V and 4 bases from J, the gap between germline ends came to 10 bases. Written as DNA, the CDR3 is TGCGCCAGCAGTGAGTCAAGAACGGAGTACAATGAGCAGTTCTTC. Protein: CASSESRTEYNEQFF.

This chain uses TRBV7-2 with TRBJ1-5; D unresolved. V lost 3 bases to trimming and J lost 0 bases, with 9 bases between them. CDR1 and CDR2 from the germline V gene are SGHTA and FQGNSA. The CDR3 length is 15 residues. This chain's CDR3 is CASSFTINSNQPQHF. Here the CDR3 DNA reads TGTGCCAGCAGCTTTACAATTAATAGCAATCAGCCCCAGCATTTT.

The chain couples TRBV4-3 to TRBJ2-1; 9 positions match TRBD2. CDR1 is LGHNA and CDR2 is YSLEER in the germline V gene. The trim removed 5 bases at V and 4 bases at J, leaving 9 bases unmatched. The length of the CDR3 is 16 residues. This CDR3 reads CASSVSGGSKYNEQFF. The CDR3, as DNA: TGCGCCAGCAGCGTAAGCGGGGGGTCGAAGTACAATGAGCAGTTCTTC.